This T cell receptor (beta chain) was retrieved from a study of Ad26.COV2.S vaccination and SARS-CoV-2 variants (dated by TCRdb to the early 2020s). General notes on the study: TCRbeta repertoire sequencing was used to assess the specificity and breadth of SARS-CoV-2-reactive T cell receptors after Ad26.COV2.S vaccination. A total of approximately 30 samples were included in the TCR-sequenced set, comprising roughly 19 Ad26.COV2.S vaccine recipients, 5 placebo recipients and 8 SARS-CoV-2 convalescent individuals. Overall study outcomes, separate from this receptor: Higher spike-specific TCR breadth was observed in Ad26.COV2.S recipients than in placebo recipients (P = 0.0014). The authors noted that the TCR breadth and depth analyses may have underestimated total T cell responses. Non-spike TCR breadth was comparable between vaccine and placebo recipients, consistent with the vaccine containing only spike. Substantial breadth of spike-specific CD8+ and CD4+ T cell responses was reported after vaccination.

The sample's time point label, in plain terms: individuals recovered from natural SARS-CoV-2 infection. TCRbeta CDR3 regions were sequenced with the immunoSEQ Assay. After extraction, genomic DNA underwent amplification by bias-controlled multiplex PCR, followed by high-throughput sequencing. The authors' analysis ran thus. Collapsing and filtering of sequences were performed to quantify the absolute abundance of each unique TCRbeta CDR3 region. Usable DNA was measured by amplifying reference genes present in all nucleated cells, and TCRbeta template counts were normalized to that usable DNA to estimate T cell fraction. Repertoire TCRs were annotated as SARS-CoV-2-specific by exact matching of V gene, CDR3 amino acid sequence and J gene to a known reactive TCR set. The reference SARS-CoV-2 TCR set came from MIRA and was filtered for enrichment in COVID-19-positive ImmuneCODE repertoires, removing public or cross-reactive TCRs. Using the MIRA antigens, annotated TCRs were further analysed by specific ORF or by position within an ORF. Depth was the summed frequency of annotated unique rearrangements, while breadth was defined as annotated unique rearrangements over total unique productive rearrangements. TCR breadth was compared between groups using two-sided Wilcoxon rank-sum tests. TCRdb mirrors the immuneACCESS table, restricted to in-frame sequences. Some clones are absent from its copies; in checked studies, under half trace to an unresolved V gene, and the reason for the others is unknown. That table gives V, J and clone size, and the DNA gave D and trimming. The sample contains 180,000 or so clones, around 88% of them found a single time. About 5.5% of the sample rests with the top ten.

The germline V gene gives CDR1 as SGHAT and CDR2 as FQNNGV. V is clipped by 2 bases and J by 5 bases, and the sequence between their germline boundaries is 14 bases long. From the cysteine up to the phenylalanine, the CDR3 has a length of 15 residues. CDR3 DNA only is kept here, 45 bases in frame from base 1. With regard to this clone: What this receptor recognizes is not known. No much larger clone is present one base from it, and per-base qualities are unavailable.

This sequence originates from a human donor who had recovered from COVID-19. This specimen was peripheral blood, taken after recovery from COVID-19. The V and J segments used are TRBV11-2 and TRBJ2-3; no confident D gene assignment can be made. CDR3 reads: CASSLRVASEDTQYF. The DNA sequence is given as TGTGCCAGCAGCTTAAGGGTAGCTAGTGAAGATACGCAGTATTTT.